These 24 T cell receptor beta chains came from one sample sequenced in a study. Each CDR3 protein is one row after TCRdb ran MiXCR on the 5' RACE reads. Here the sample spans roughly 55,000 distinct CDR3 sequences, approximately 23% being singletons. Material for sequencing was tumor-infiltrating naive CD4+ T cells sorted from the breast tumor. Sample subset: naive CD4+ T cells, CD4+CD45RA+CD25-. All receptors derive from a female donor with breast cancer.

The chain combines TRBV4-1 with TRBJ2-7, with D tentatively TRBD1 (6 bases). V was shortened by 5 bases and J by 3 bases, with 35 bases between the two germline ends. The CDR3 length is 21 residues. Germline CDR1 MGHRA, CDR2 YSYEKL. CDR3 sequence (DNA): TGCGCCAGCAGCTCGACTGATGAAACGCAGACAGGTACCGATAAATACTACGAGCAGTACTTC. Protein sequence: CASSSTDETQTGTDKYYEQYF.

J is TRBJ1-1 and V is TRBV6-5; tentatively, D is TRBD1 (6 bases). Germline V lookup: CDR1 MNHEY, CDR2 SVGAGI. CDR3 length: 14 amino acids. V lost 6 bases, J lost 6 bases, and 17 bases lay in between. In DNA form, the CDR3 reads TGTGCCAGCAGGAATGACAGGTCAGGGGCTGAAGCTTTCTTT. It specifies CASRNDRSGAEAFF.

This sequence joins TRBV24-1 and TRBJ2-1; the D is unclear. The CDR3 loop spans 13 amino acids. The V gene lost 2 bases and the J gene lost 8 bases, with 9 bases spanning the gap. CDR1 and CDR2 from the germline V gene are KGHDR and SFDVKD. CDR3 protein: CATSDSRRDEQFF. The CDR3 bases are TGTGCCACCAGTGATTCCCGAAGGGATGAGCAGTTCTTC.

The chain has TRBV20-1 and TRBJ2-3; TRBD2 is a possible D gene (5 bases). V was trimmed by 5 bases and J by 1 base, leaving 13 bases between them. Germline-derived CDR1 and CDR2 are DFQATT and SNEGSKA (reference sequence). The length of the CDR3 is 14 residues. CDR3 sequence reads: CSALPGLGTDTQYF. The DNA of the CDR3 is TGCAGTGCTCTGCCGGGGTTGGGCACAGATACGCAGTATTTT.

This clonotype was observed many times. The chain combines TRBV6-5 with TRBJ1-5; 7 bases fit TRBD1. V gave up 6 bases and J gave up 7 bases; unmatched junction bases: 6. The CDR3 contains 13 residues. CDR1 and CDR2 from the germline V gene are MNHEY and SVGAGI. CDR3 nucleotides: TGTGCCAGCAGCCGGGACAGCCAGCAGCCCCAGCATTTT. This sequence encodes CASSRDSQQPQHF.

There are a few counts of this clonotype. The CDR3 nucleotides read TGTGCCAGCAGCTCTCGACTAGCGGGAGGGTACAATGAGCAGTTCTTC. The encoded protein is CASSSRLAGGYNEQFF. V and J are TRBV5-5 and TRBJ2-1, with 14 bases lining up with TRBD2. CDR3 length: 16 residues. From germline, CDR1 is SGHKS and CDR2 YYEKEE (reference sequence). Trimming cost V 3 bases and J 4 bases; bases outside gene matches: 3. The full variable domain, its missing parts supplied by reference TRBV5-5 and TRBJ2-1, is DAGVTQSPTHLIKTRGQQVTLRCSPISGHKSVSWYQQVLGQGPQFIFQYYEKEERGRGNFPDRFSARQFPNYSSELNVNALLLGDSALYLCASSSRLAGGYNEQFFGPGTRLTVL.

The table lists this clonotype with many counts. The chain links TRBV6-5 to TRBJ1-2; perhaps TRBD1 as D (6 bases). The CDR3 totals 16 residues. Germline CDR1 MNHEY, CDR2 SVGAGI. V lost 0 bases and J lost 4, with 15 bases in between. The CDR3 nucleotides are TGTGCCAGCAGTTACTCTGGGGGGCAGGATAGCTATGGCTACACCTTC. This codes for CASSYSGGQDSYGYTF.

This clonotype was seen only a few times. The chain uses TRBV7-3 and TRBJ2-3, with 9 bases fitting TRBD2. Trimming at V came to 3 bases and at J to 6 bases, leaving 4 bases not matched to a gene. The length of the CDR3 is 14 residues. Germline-derived CDR1 and CDR2 are SGHTA and FQGTGA. The CDR3 region is CASSLGTSRDTQYF. CDR3 nucleotides: TGTGCCAGCAGCTTGGGGACTAGCCGTGATACGCAGTATTTT.

This clonotype has just a few counts. CDR3 residues: CASSRLTQETQYF. In DNA form, the CDR3 reads TGCGCCAGCAGCCGACTTACCCAAGAGACCCAGTACTTC. The J gene is TRBJ2-5, the V gene TRBV4-1; no definite D call. This CDR3 has 13 residues. The germline V gene encodes CDR1 MGHRA and CDR2 YSYEKL. The V end was cut by 4 bases, the J end by 1 base, with 7 bases between.

The rearrangement joins TRBV5-1 to TRBJ1-3, with TRBD1 as a possible D gene (5 bases). Germline V gene sequence: CDR1 SGHRS, CDR2 YFSETQ. Trimming removed 0 bases from V and 0 bases from J, with 7 bases in between. The CDR3 spans 15 residues. CDR3 protein: CASSLDRSSGNTIYF. The CDR3 nucleotides read TGCGCCAGCAGCTTGGACAGGTCCTCTGGAAACACCATATATTTT.

The V and J genes are TRBV7-9 and TRBJ1-1; D not certain. Trimming stripped 5 bases from V and 2 bases from J, with 15 bases between. Germline V gene data show CDR1 as SEHNR and CDR2 as FQNEAQ (reference sequence). The CDR3 has 15 amino acids. The CDR3 loop reads CASSQVGRSNTEAFF. The CDR3 bases are TGTGCCAGCAGCCAGGTCGGACGCAGTAACACTGAAGCTTTCTTT.

This clonotype was picked up a small number of times. The rearrangement joins TRBV7-2 to TRBJ2-7; D gene uncertain. The CDR3 covers 15 residues. In germline, CDR1 is SGHTA, CDR2 FQGNSA. The V end lost 1 base, the J end lost 2 bases, and 12 bases lay between the germline ends. This chain's CDR3 is CASSLVVRNPYEQYF. CDR3 in DNA: TGTGCCAGCAGCTTAGTAGTCCGGAACCCCTACGAGCAGTACTTC.

The chain uses TRBV11-2 and TRBJ2-2; D gene uncertain. Germline lookup yields CDR1 SGHAT and CDR2 FQNNGV. The CDR3 sequence is 13 residues long. V was pared by 3 bases and J by 2 bases, with 4 bases between. The CDR3 sequence: CASSFRNTGELFF. The CDR3 DNA reads TGTGCCAGCAGCTTTAGAAACACCGGGGAGCTGTTTTTT.

The chain employs TRBV20-1 and TRBJ1-1; no clear D gene. Germline lookup yields CDR1 DFQATT and CDR2 SNEGSKA (reference sequence). The CDR3 is made up of 14 amino acids. With 5 bases removed from V and 2 bases from J, the gap between germline ends came to 15 bases. The CDR3 bases are TGCAGTGCTCCACGAGAGGGTAGAAACACTGAAGCTTTCTTT. Protein: CSAPREGRNTEAFF.

The rearrangement links TRBV7-2 to TRBJ2-5, with D possibly TRBD1 on 6 matching bases. The CDR3 is made up of 15 amino acids. Trimming removed 5 bases at V and 2 bases at J, with 15 bases between. Looked up from germline, CDR1 is SGHTA and CDR2 is FQGNSA. CDR3 DNA: TGTGCCAGCAGCCGCCCAGGGGCGATGCAAGAGACCCAGTACTTC. Translating it yields CASSRPGAMQETQYF.

Points on this clonotype: No conserved phenylalanine or tryptophan ends this CDR3, so it is likely a read error. The rearrangement joins TRBV12-3 or TRBV12-4 to TRBJ2-2, with D hard to call. There are 13 residues in the CDR3. V gave up 6 bases and J gave up 4 bases, with 9 bases separating them. CDR3 sequence (DNA): TGTGCCAGCAGATCGGACGGCACCGGGGAGCTGTTTTCT. It specifies CASRSDGTGELFS.

Ten or more counts support this clonotype. The V gene is TRBV24-1, the J gene TRBJ2-1; 10 nucleotides line up with TRBD1. Trimming removed 10 bases from V and 6 bases from J; junction bases left unmatched: 5. Germline V gives CDR1 KGHDR, CDR2 SFDVKD. CDR3 length: 13 residues. For the CDR3, the DNA is TGTGCCACTCGACAGGGGGCGATCAATGAGCAGTTCTTC. This sequence encodes CATRQGAINEQFF.

The chain couples TRBV5-4 to TRBJ2-3; TRBD2 might be the D (5 bases). There are 11 residues in the CDR3. The germline V gene has CDR1 SGHNT and CDR2 YYREEE (reference sequence). V shed 7 bases and J shed 6 bases, with 9 bases lying between them. The CDR3 DNA sequence: TGTGCCAGCCGGTCGGGGGATACGCAGTATTTT. Its protein is CASRSGDTQYF.

The chain employs TRBV29-1 and TRBJ1-2; D gene ambiguous. The germline V and J ends were trimmed by 2 bases and 6 bases, with 7 bases remaining between them. The CDR3 sequence is 11 residues long. Germline CDR1 reads SQVTM; CDR2 reads ANQGSEA. In DNA form, the CDR3 reads TGCAGCGTTGAAAGGCATCATGGCTACACCTTC. Translation gives CSVERHHGYTF. The variable domain in full, with the rest retrieved from reference TRBV29-1 and TRBJ1-2, is SAVISQKPSRDICQRGTSLTIQCQVDSQVTMMFWYRQQPGQSLTLIATANQGSEATYESGFVIDKFPISRPNLTFSTLTVSNMSPEDSSIYLCSVERHHGYTFGSGTRLTVV.

The chain couples TRBV7-2 to TRBJ1-3; D unclear. Trimming stripped 4 bases from V and 0 bases from J, with 10 bases between. The germline CDR1 and CDR2 sequences are SGHTA and FQGNSA. This CDR3 contains 15 residues. The CDR3 sequence: CASSYGFFSGNTIYF. The CDR3 DNA follows: TGTGCCAGCAGCTACGGGTTTTTCTCTGGAAACACCATATATTTT.

This chain connects TRBV12-3 or TRBV12-4 to TRBJ2-3; weak D call: TRBD2 (6 bases). This CDR3 comprises 15 residues. The V gene lost 6 bases and the J gene lost 6 bases, with 19 bases spanning the gap. The CDR3 region has the DNA TGTGCCAGCAGAGCAGGGACTGCCCCAGGGGATACGCAGTATTTT. Translated: CASRAGTAPGDTQYF.

This clonotype showed up many times. The V call is TRBV29-1, the J call TRBJ2-5; D is unclear. With 7 bases removed from V and 0 bases from J, the gap between germline ends came to 3 bases. The V gene's germline CDR1 is SQVTM and CDR2 ANQGSEA. CDR3 length: 10 residues. CDR3 bases: TGCAGCGAGTACCAAGAGACCCAGTACTTC. Its protein is CSEYQETQYF.

This clonotype was observed a few times. The chain is built from TRBV14 and TRBJ2-1, with D unclear. CDR1 SGHDN and CDR2 FVKESK come from the germline V gene. Between the trimmed V and J ends, which lost 1 base and 6 bases, there was a span of 19 bases. The CDR3 extends over 17 amino acids. The CDR3 spells CASSQAPSLGPRNEQFF. As DNA, the CDR3 is TGTGCCAGCAGCCAAGCGCCCAGCCTCGGGCCGCGCAATGAGCAGTTCTTC.

This rearrangement joins TRBV7-2 to TRBJ1-6, with a weak D call TRBD1 (5 bases). Per the germline V gene, CDR1 is SGHTA and CDR2 is FQGNSA. The CDR3 totals 17 residues. Trimming took off 5 bases at V and 6 bases at J, with 20 bases between the two ends. In DNA form, the CDR3 reads TGTGCCAGCAGCCACCCATCCGGGGGAGGCCCTAATTCACCCCTCCACTTT. This translates into CASSHPSGGGPNSPLHF.